The clone carrying this T cell receptor (beta chain) was detected only once. No antigen is known for it. The CDR3 is 16 residues long. The germline gives CDR1 LNHDA, CDR2 SQIVND (reference sequence). The V gene lost 3 bases and the J gene lost 0 bases, with 12 bases spanning the gap. These data come from a study of T cell responses to AZD1222 COVID-19 vaccine. Turning to the study itself: Second doses were pooled across both intervals (about 4 or about 12 weeks). Whole-study findings and limits: Females made up more of the donors, who were largely white British, and clonal diversity may have come out too low. Unmutated regions of variants are reportedly targeted by nearly half of spike-specific TCRs.

Libraries were prepared by immunoSEQ multiplex PCR; TCRdb keeps only in-frame clonotypes and omits some of them. The data hold roughly 100,000 clones, with about 94% observed a single time. The J gene is TRBJ1-5, the V gene TRBV19; D not certain. The starting material was peripheral blood, obtained on day 0 of AZD1222 vaccination. The clonotype was recovered from an adult in good health. The CDR3 nucleotides are TGTGCCAGTAGTATCGTGGGTATATATAGCAATCAGCCCCAGCATTTT. This codes for CASSIVGIYSNQPQHF.